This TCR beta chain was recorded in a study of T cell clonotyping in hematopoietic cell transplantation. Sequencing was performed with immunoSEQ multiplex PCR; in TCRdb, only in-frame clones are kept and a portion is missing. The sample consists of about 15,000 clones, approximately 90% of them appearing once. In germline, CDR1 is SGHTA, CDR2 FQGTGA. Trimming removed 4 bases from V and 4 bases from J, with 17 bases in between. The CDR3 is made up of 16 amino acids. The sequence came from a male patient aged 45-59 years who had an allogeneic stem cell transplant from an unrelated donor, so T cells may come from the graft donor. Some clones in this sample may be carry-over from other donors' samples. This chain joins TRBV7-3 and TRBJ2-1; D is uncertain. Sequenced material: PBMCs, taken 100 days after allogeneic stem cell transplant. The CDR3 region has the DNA TGTGCCAGCAGCTCCAAGCAAGGACCATCGTACAATGAGCAGTTCTTC. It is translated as CASSSKQGPSYNEQFF.